Listed below are T cell receptor beta chains from one sample, sequenced in a study of T-cell reconstitution after alpha-beta-depleted transplantation in children. TCRdb fed the PCR reads into MiXCR, producing one record per CDR3 protein. The sample holds hundreds of thousands of distinct CDR3 sequences, under 15% seen once. Specimen: PBMCs, collected before TCRalphabeta/CD19-depleted stem cell transplant. These receptors were collected from a girl aged 2-10 years with congenital amegakaryocytic thrombocytopenia, due to receive a stem cell transplant. The CDR3 runs from the conserved cysteine through the conserved F or W. Fields, in order: V gene, D gene, J gene, clone size, CDR3 DNA, CDR3 protein. The D gene is left open where the match is weak. Clone size is stated in some rows and not others, as once, few, many or a class when expanded.

V gene: TRBV5-1; D gene: TRBD2; J gene: TRBJ2-1; clone size: -; CDR3 DNA: TGCGCCAGCAGCCTCGGACTAGCGGACCTTTTAGAGCAGTTCTTC; CDR3 protein: CASSLGLADLLEQFF
V gene: TRBV6-1; D gene: TRBD1; J gene: TRBJ2-3; clone size: -; CDR3 DNA: TGTGCCAGCAGTGAAGGACAGGGCGAACCTCTAAAGAATACGCAGTATTTT; CDR3 protein: CASSEGQGEPLKNTQYF
V gene: TRBV6-1; D gene: -; J gene: TRBJ1-1; clone size: -; CDR3 DNA: TGTGCCAGCAGTCCCTTCCTACAGGGTGACACTGAAGCTTTCTTT; CDR3 protein: CASSPFLQGDTEAFF
V gene: TRBV7-9; D gene: -; J gene: TRBJ1-3; clone size: few; CDR3 DNA: TGTGCCTGGGGGGACAACACCATATATTTT; CDR3 protein: CAWGDNTIYF
V gene: TRBV20-1; D gene: -; J gene: TRBJ2-1; clone size: many; CDR3 DNA: TGCAGTGCTAGCTTTCTTCTTGAGCAGTTCTTC; CDR3 protein: CSASFLLEQFF
V gene: TRBV27; D gene: -; J gene: TRBJ2-7; clone size: -; CDR3 DNA: TGTGCCAGCTCCCGACGGAACCTGGCGTACGAGCAGTACTTC; CDR3 protein: CASSRRNLAYEQYF
V gene: TRBV7-9; D gene: TRBD1; J gene: TRBJ2-3; clone size: many; CDR3 DNA: TGTGCCAGCAGCCCAGGATCAAGGACAGGTCTGGATACGCAGTATTTT; CDR3 protein: CASSPGSRTGLDTQYF
V gene: TRBV20-1; D gene: -; J gene: TRBJ1-1; clone size: many; CDR3 DNA: TGCAGTGCTATTTCGGGGGGGTGGACTGAAGCTTTCTTT; CDR3 protein: CSAISGGWTEAFF
V gene: TRBV14; D gene: -; J gene: TRBJ2-4; clone size: -; CDR3 DNA: TGTGCCAGCAGCCAAGCCCTAGCCAAAAACATTCAGTACTTC; CDR3 protein: CASSQALAKNIQYF
V gene: TRBV20-1; D gene: TRBD2; J gene: TRBJ2-3; clone size: many; CDR3 DNA: TGCAGTGCTAGAGATCTACTAGCGGGAATCACAGATACGCAGTATTTT; CDR3 protein: CSARDLLAGITDTQYF
V gene: TRBV20-1; D gene: -; J gene: TRBJ2-3; clone size: many; CDR3 DNA: TGCAGTGCGGGGAGAGCAGCACTCACAGATACGCAGTATTTT; CDR3 protein: CSAGRAALTDTQYF
V gene: TRBV7-2; D gene: -; J gene: TRBJ2-7; clone size: many; CDR3 DNA: TGTGCCAGCAGCTTTCTCCCGGACAGTAACTCCTACGAGCAGTACTTC; CDR3 protein: CASSFLPDSNSYEQYF
V gene: TRBV7-8; D gene: -; J gene: TRBJ2-5; clone size: -; CDR3 DNA: TGTGCCAGCAGCCGGGGACACGGGGAGACCCAGTACTTC; CDR3 protein: CASSRGHGETQYF
V gene: TRBV5-1; D gene: -; J gene: TRBJ2-7; clone size: -; CDR3 DNA: TGCGCCAGCAGCTTCGCCTACCGGGGCTCCTACGAGCAGTACTTC; CDR3 protein: CASSFAYRGSYEQYF
V gene: TRBV5-6; D gene: -; J gene: TRBJ2-7; clone size: -; CDR3 DNA: TGTGCCAGCAGCCCCCGGGACACACCCTACGAGCAGTACTTC; CDR3 protein: CASSPRDTPYEQYF
V gene: TRBV10-3; D gene: TRBD2; J gene: TRBJ2-1; clone size: many; CDR3 DNA: TGTGCCATCAGTGAGTCGCGGACTAGCAGAAACTACAATGAGCAGTTCTTC; CDR3 protein: CAISESRTSRNYNEQFF
V gene: TRBV10-3; D gene: -; J gene: TRBJ2-2; clone size: many; CDR3 DNA: TGTGCCATCAGTGAGCCCAGACAGTGGAAGCTGTTTTTT; CDR3 protein: CAISEPRQWKLFF
V gene: TRBV28; D gene: TRBD2; J gene: TRBJ2-5; clone size: few; CDR3 DNA: TGTGCCAGCAGTTTATTGGGGGGGGGGACTAGCGGTTCAGAGACCCAGTACTTC; CDR3 protein: CASSLLGGGTSGSETQYF
V gene: TRBV7-8; D gene: -; J gene: TRBJ2-7; clone size: -; CDR3 DNA: TGTGCCAGCAGCTTAGCCACCGACAGCTTCCTTTACGAGCAGTACTTC; CDR3 protein: CASSLATDSFLYEQYF
V gene: TRBV6-1; D gene: -; J gene: TRBJ2-2; clone size: -; CDR3 DNA: TGTGCCAGCAGTGAATGGACCGGGGAGCTGTTTTTT; CDR3 protein: CASSEWTGELFF
V gene: TRBV7-8; D gene: TRBD1; J gene: TRBJ1-5; clone size: -; CDR3 DNA: TGTGCCAGCAGCTTAGGAGGGACAGGAAGCCAGCCCCAGCATTTT; CDR3 protein: CASSLGGTGSQPQHF
V gene: TRBV6-6; D gene: TRBD2; J gene: TRBJ2-1; clone size: few; CDR3 DNA: TGTGCCGCGGGGAGGGCGTCCTACAATGAGCAGTTCTTC; CDR3 protein: CAAGRASYNEQFF
V gene: TRBV20-1; D gene: TRBD2; J gene: TRBJ2-5; clone size: many; CDR3 DNA: TGCAGTGCCGGACTAGCGGGGTCGGGGACCCAGTACTTC; CDR3 protein: CSAGLAGSGTQYF
V gene: TRBV5-4; D gene: -; J gene: TRBJ2-3; clone size: many; CDR3 DNA: TGTGCCAGCAGCACATGGACAGTCACAGATACGCAGTATTTT; CDR3 protein: CASSTWTVTDTQYF
V gene: TRBV19; D gene: TRBD2; J gene: TRBJ2-1; clone size: few; CDR3 DNA: TGTGCCAGTCGTCCTAGCGGAGACAATGAGCAGTTCTTC; CDR3 protein: CASRPSGDNEQFF
V gene: TRBV12-3/TRBV12-4; D gene: -; J gene: TRBJ2-3; clone size: many; CDR3 DNA: TGTGCCAGCAGTTTGATCTCAGATACGCAGTATTTT; CDR3 protein: CASSLISDTQYF
V gene: TRBV10-3; D gene: -; J gene: TRBJ2-7; clone size: many; CDR3 DNA: TGTGCCACCCATGGGACTCCCGACGACGAGCAGTACTTC; CDR3 protein: CATHGTPDDEQYF
V gene: TRBV12-3/TRBV12-4; D gene: TRBD2; J gene: TRBJ2-1; clone size: many; CDR3 DNA: TGTGCCAGCAGTTTAGCGCTGGGTAGCGGGTCTTACAATGAGCAGTTCTTC; CDR3 protein: CASSLALGSGSYNEQFF
V gene: TRBV20-1; D gene: -; J gene: TRBJ2-7; clone size: many; CDR3 DNA: TGCAGTGCTAGTGGGTTTCTCTCCTACGAGCAGTACTTC; CDR3 protein: CSASGFLSYEQYF